This T cell receptor (beta chain) was sequenced for a study of blood T cell repertoires in COVID-19. Overall study: The United States, Italy and Spain provided the acute and convalescent COVID-19 samples. T cells, B-cell-depleted T cells, or PBMCs provided the cDNA or gDNA that served as material.

As processed by the authors: From reference gene primer amplification, estimates of nucleated cell counts were derived. The data were produced by immunoSEQ multiplex PCR, yet TCRdb's version contains in-frame clones alone and is incomplete. V and J calls and clone size are given by that table; D and trimming were obtained from the DNA. The sample has more than 95,000 clones; around three quarters are singletons. V shed 8 bases and J shed 8 bases, with 12 bases lying between them. The germline V gene has CDR1 MNHEY and CDR2 SVGAGI. The CDR3 totals 12 residues. V usage is TRBV6-5 and J usage is TRBJ1-4; D call uncertain. The sample consisted of peripheral blood. This receptor was identified in a man in his forties with active or convalescent COVID-19. CDR3 nucleotide sequence: TGTGCCAGCCAATCCTTTGAGGAAAAACTGTTTTTT. This codes for CASQSFEEKLFF.